The 26 T cell receptor beta chains given below trace back to one sample, sequenced in a study of blood T cells in healthy people across ages. For the second PCR, which ran for about 7 to 11 cycles, a sample-barcoded 5' primer and a J-beta primer mix were used. TCRdb re-derived calls from the 5' RACE reads in MiXCR, one entry per CDR3 protein. There are around 400,000 distinct CDR3 sequences in the sample; more than 45% occur only once, and 50% to 65% lies in the top ten. Sequencing was performed on blood. These receptors were obtained from a man in his sixties in good health.

This clonotype was observed many times. The gene calls are TRBV29-1 and TRBJ2-7; a possible D gene is TRBD2 (6 bases). The CDR3 covers 13 residues. V lost 4 bases to trimming and J lost 6 bases, with 16 bases between them. CDR1 is SQVTM and CDR2 is ANQGSEA in the germline V gene. The CDR3 DNA sequence: TGCAGCGTTGGCGTAGGGAACGGGGGCGAGCAGTACTTC. Residues: CSVGVGNGGEQYF.

In the case of this clonotype: Sequence at one end of the junction differs from germline and may be a read error. V and J are TRBV6-2 or TRBV6-3 and TRBJ1-2, with 7 nucleotides matching TRBD1. The germline V gene has CDR1 MNHEY and CDR2 SVGEGT. This CDR3 is built from 15 residues. The CDR3 here is CASSSPRDSFYGYTF. The CDR3 DNA reads TGCGCCAGCAGCTCCCCCCGGGACAGCTTCTATGGCTACACCTTC.

Points on this clonotype: One end of the junction fails to match germline, which may point to a read error. The genes are TRBV5-5 and TRBJ2-1; maybe TRBD2 (6 bases). The CDR3 runs to 16 residues. Looked up from germline, CDR1 is SGHKS and CDR2 is YYEKEE (reference sequence). DNA for the CDR3: TGTGCCGGCAGTTCCCTGAGCGGGCATTCCTACAATGAGCGGTTCTTC. This translates into CAGSSLSGHSYNERFF.

The sample holds one count of this clonotype. The chain is built from TRBV9 and TRBJ2-1; D unclear. This CDR3 contains 14 residues. V gave up 1 base and J gave up 6 bases, with 11 bases separating them. Germline values: CDR1 SGDLS, CDR2 YYNGEE. The CDR3 spells CASSVSILGNEQFF. CDR3 nucleotide sequence: TGTGCCAGCAGCGTAAGTATCCTGGGCAATGAGCAGTTCTTC.

V is TRBV7-2 and J is TRBJ2-1; TRBD2 matches 7 bases. This CDR3 has 13 amino acids. Germline loops: CDR1 SGHTA, CDR2 FQGNSA. The ends lost 5 bases at V and 9 bases at J; junction bases unmatched: 7. CDR3 sequence reads: CASSRGREAEQFF. CDR3 DNA sequence: TGTGCCAGCAGCCGCGGACGGGAGGCTGAGCAGTTCTTC.

The chain couples TRBV28 to TRBJ1-4, with a weak D call TRBD1 (5 bases). Germline values: CDR1 MDHEN, CDR2 SYDVKM. The CDR3 length is 14 residues. V lost 8 bases and J lost 6, with 16 bases in between. The CDR3 sequence is CASYSGTAHEKLFF. For the CDR3, the DNA is TGTGCCAGCTATTCCGGGACGGCCCATGAAAAACTGTTTTTT.

The chain links TRBV7-2 to TRBJ1-4, with D perhaps TRBD1 (5 bases). From germline, CDR1 is SGHTA and CDR2 FQGNSA. Trimming pared 0 bases from V and 6 bases from J, leaving 20 bases between. The CDR3 is made up of 18 amino acids. The CDR3 loop reads CASSLALAGPPSYEKLFF. The CDR3 coding sequence is TGTGCCAGCAGCTTAGCGCTGGCAGGGCCCCCATCTTATGAAAAACTGTTTTTT.

This chain joins TRBV20-1 and TRBJ2-1; the D gene is possibly TRBD2 (5 bases). The germline V gene encodes CDR1 DFQATT and CDR2 SNEGSKA (reference sequence). This CDR3 is built from 9 residues. The CDR3 reads CNPSGEQFF. DNA for the CDR3: TGCAACCCCAGCGGAGAGCAGTTCTTC.

The chain couples TRBV13 to TRBJ2-3; TRBD2 matches at 8 bases. Unmatched junction bases numbered 16, after V lost 1 base and J lost 4 bases. CDR1 and CDR2 from the germline V gene are PRHDT and FYEKMQ (reference sequence). This CDR3 has 19 residues. CDR3: CASSLEPTLNGGAPDTQYF. For the CDR3, the DNA is TGTGCCAGCAGCTTAGAACCGACCCTTAACGGGGGGGCCCCAGATACGCAGTATTTT.

V usage is TRBV11-3 and J usage is TRBJ2-1, with 9 nucleotides matching TRBD1. CDR3 size: 14 residues. Trimming removed 7 bases from V and 8 bases from J; junction bases left unmatched: 9. CDR1 and CDR2 (germline): SGHNT, YENEEA. The DNA for the CDR3 is TGTGCCAGCATGGCAGGGACAGGGCGGGATGAGCAGTTCTTC. Protein product: CASMAGTGRDEQFF.

J is TRBJ2-5 and V is TRBV20-1; D uncertain. V lost 6 bases, J lost 13 bases, and 24 bases lay in between. Germline CDR1 is DFQATT and CDR2 is SNEGSKA (reference sequence). The CDR3 length is 13 residues. DNA for the CDR3: TGCAGTGCCGCCCGCGGAGTGAGGAACGAGCGGTACTTC. Amino acids: CSAARGVRNERYF.

This chain links TRBV25-1 with TRBJ2-5; a weak D match, TRBD1 (5 bases). The V gene's germline CDR1 is MGHDK and CDR2 SYGVNS. The V end lost 7 bases, the J end lost 3 bases, and 9 bases lay between the germline ends. There are 12 residues in the CDR3. CDR3 amino acids: CASTQGEETQYF. In nucleotides, the CDR3 is TGTGCCAGCACCCAAGGGGAAGAGACCCAGTACTTC. Using reference TRBV25-1 and TRBJ2-5 for the parts outside the CDR3, the full variable domain is EADIYQTPRYLVIGTGKKITLECSQTMGHDKMYWYQQDPGMELHLIHYSYGVNSTEKGDLSSESTVSRIRTEHFPLTLESARPSHTSQYLCASTQGEETQYFGPGTRLLVL.

This chain links TRBV5-8 with TRBJ2-3; TRBD1 matches 9 bases. CDR1 is SGHTS and CDR2 is YDEGEE in the germline V gene. Germline trimming cut 4 bases from V and 4 bases from J; bases unmatched to any gene: 7. This CDR3 spans 15 amino acids. The CDR3 bases are TGTGCCAGCAGCCTCTACAGGGGGCAGGCAGATACGCAGTATTTT. Translating gives CASSLYRGQADTQYF.

This clonotype was counted a few times. The rearrangement links TRBV7-2 to TRBJ2-3; 10 nucleotides match TRBD2. V lost 4 bases to trimming and J lost 2 bases; unmatched junction nucleotides: 6. The length of the CDR3 is 16 residues. CDR1 SGHTA and CDR2 FQGNSA come from the germline V gene. The CDR3 protein is CASSSRAGGVTDTQYF. The DNA of the CDR3 is TGTGCCAGCAGCTCCCGAGCGGGAGGGGTCACAGATACGCAGTATTTT.

This chain links TRBV20-1 with TRBJ2-1, with a possible D match to TRBD2 (6 bases). Germline CDR1 reads DFQATT; CDR2 reads SNEGSKA (reference sequence). CDR3 length: 14 amino acids. V was shortened by 5 bases and J by 0 bases, with 11 bases between the two germline ends. The CDR3 DNA is TGCAGTGCTTACCGGGACTTCTCCTACAATGAGCAGTTCTTC. The encoded protein is CSAYRDFSYNEQFF.

This clonotype has a count of ten or more. The chain combines TRBV12-3 or TRBV12-4 with TRBJ2-7; 7 bases align to TRBD2. V gave up 6 bases and J gave up 3 bases; unmatched junction bases: 8. The CDR3 has 14 residues. CDR3: CASSPGGSIYEQYF. DNA for the CDR3: TGTGCCAGCAGCCCGGGAGGCTCTATCTACGAGCAGTACTTC.

V is TRBV7-9 and J is TRBJ2-7, with TRBD2 identical over 13 bases. Germline CDR1 and CDR2: SEHNR and FQNEAQ (reference sequence). CDR3 size: 16 residues. The trim removed 5 bases at V and 2 bases at J, leaving 6 bases unmatched. Here the CDR3 DNA reads TGTGCCAGCAGCGAACTAGCGGGAGGGAGGGCCTACGAGCAGTACTTC. Translating gives CASSELAGGRAYEQYF.

This clonotype was detected ten times or more. The chain carries TRBV11-2 and TRBJ2-7; TRBD1 matches 9 bases. With 5 bases clipped from V and 4 bases from J, the junction kept 6 bases outside the gene matches. The CDR3 spans 14 residues. Germline-derived CDR1 and CDR2 are SGHAT and FQNNGV. The CDR3 reads CASSRGQGKYEQYF. DNA of the CDR3: TGTGCCAGCAGCCGTGGACAGGGGAAGTACGAGCAGTACTTC.

In this sample, this clonotype turned up a few times. The chain couples TRBV5-1 to TRBJ2-5; the match to TRBD2 covers 14 bases. CDR3 length equals 17 residues. Germline V CDR1 and CDR2: SGHRS, YFSETQ. Trimming removed 4 bases from V and 4 bases from J; junction bases left unmatched: 9. The CDR3 loop reads CASSRQGLAGGLETQYF. CDR3 DNA: TGCGCCAGCAGCCGACAAGGACTAGCGGGGGGTTTAGAGACCCAGTACTTC.

A few counts support this clonotype. This chain uses TRBV5-1 with TRBJ1-1; D is uncertain. The CDR3 contains 13 residues. The germline CDR1 and CDR2 sequences are SGHRS and YFSETQ. Trimming stripped 4 bases from V and 6 bases from J, with 13 bases between. The CDR3 loop reads CASSPDVVSEAFF. The CDR3 nucleotides are TGCGCCAGCAGCCCCGATGTTGTCTCTGAAGCTTTCTTT.

The chain's CDR3 is CSVEDRTGGETQYF. The CDR3 nucleotides read TGCAGCGTTGAAGATCGTACAGGGGGAGAGACCCAGTACTTC. The rearrangement uses TRBV29-1 and TRBJ2-5; TRBD1 matches 8 bases. The V segment lost 0 bases and the J segment 4 bases; nucleotides outside the gene matches: 4. Germline V gene data show CDR1 as SQVTM and CDR2 as ANQGSEA. The CDR3 spans 14 residues.

The CDR3 loop is CASSLGQAIYGYTF. In DNA form, the CDR3 reads TGTGCCAGCAGTTTAGGGCAGGCGATCTATGGCTACACCTTC. The V gene is TRBV12-3 or TRBV12-4, the J gene TRBJ1-2; D unresolved. With 1 base removed from V and 4 bases from J, the gap between germline ends came to 10 bases. This CDR3 is built from 14 residues.

The chain couples TRBV6-2 or TRBV6-3 to TRBJ2-7; TRBD2 agrees at 11 bases. The end of the DNA fits TRBJ2-5 better, so the J call may be wrong. Germline lookup yields CDR1 MNHEY and CDR2 SVGEGT. The CDR3 loop spans 13 amino acids. In DNA, the CDR3 is TGTGCCAGCAGACTAGCGGGAGTACAGACCCAGTACTTC. It translates to CASRLAGVQTQYF.

This clonotype has more than one count but fewer than ten. The chain links TRBV25-1 to TRBJ2-1; D is perhaps TRBD1 or TRBD2 (5 bases each). The DNA end is a closer match to TRBJ2-7, so the J assignment may be wrong. The length of the CDR3 is 16 residues. Germline CDR1 is MGHDK and CDR2 is SYGVNS. CDR3 nucleotide sequence: TGTGCCAGCAGTGGGGACGGTAAGAGCTCCTACAATGAGCAGTACTTC. Its translation: CASSGDGKSSYNEQYF.

The V and J genes are TRBV4-3 and TRBJ2-5, with D uncertain. The CDR3 extends over 11 amino acids. Germline lookup yields CDR1 LGHNA and CDR2 YSLEER. Trimming stripped 3 bases from V and 7 bases from J, with 6 bases between. This chain's CDR3 is CASSHGPTQYF. DNA for the CDR3: TGCGCCAGCAGCCATGGGCCGACCCAGTACTTC.

The chain joins TRBV7-2 to TRBJ2-1, with 9 positions matching TRBD2. The J call is in doubt because the DNA end fits TRBJ2-7 better. The CDR3 loop spans 18 amino acids. Per germline, CDR1 SGHTA and CDR2 FQGNSA. The CDR3 DNA reads TGTGCCAGCAGCTTATATTTTCCTAGCGGGGTATCCTACAATGAGCAGTACTTC. The encoded protein is CASSLYFPSGVSYNEQYF.